This TCR beta chain was sequenced for a study of PD-L1 blockade in urothelial cancer. The overall study: Dosed intravenously at 1,200 mg every 3 weeks, atezolizumab was initiated by patients in the mid-2010s. Blood underwent analysis 3 weeks (second dose) and 6 weeks after treatment began. Median T cell yield from blood was around 140,000.

Clones were read by immunoSEQ multiplex PCR, and TCRdb kept only the in-frame ones, dropping some. This sample carries 85,000 to 90,000 clones, approximately 91% of them seen once, and the ten largest clones take approximately 9%. Urothelial carcinoma, locally advanced or metastatic, affected the patients. The sequence derives from a man aged 55-75 years with urothelial cancer. The sequencing used PBMCs, collected around atezolizumab (anti-PD-L1) treatment.

The CDR3 loop is CASNFAEPRQFF. CDR3 nucleotides: TGTGCCAGCAACTTTGCTGAACCGCGGCAGTTCTTC. The J gene is TRBJ2-1, the V gene TRBV7-2; D is unclear. The CDR3 covers 12 residues. V was pared by 7 bases and J by 12 bases, with 16 bases between. Germline CDR1 reads SGHTA; CDR2 reads FQGNSA.